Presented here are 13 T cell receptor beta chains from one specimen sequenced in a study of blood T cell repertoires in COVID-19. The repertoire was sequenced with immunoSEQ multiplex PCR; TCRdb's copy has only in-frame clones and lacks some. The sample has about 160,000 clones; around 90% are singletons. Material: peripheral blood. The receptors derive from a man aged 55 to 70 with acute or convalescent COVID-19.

This CDR3 is CASSPSRGTGGYTF. CDR3 DNA sequence: TGTGCCAGCAGCCCTAGCCGGGGGACGGGAGGCTACACCTTC. J is TRBJ1-2 and V is TRBV4-2; D possibly corresponds to TRBD1 (5 bases). CDR1 and CDR2 from the germline V gene are LGHNA and YNFKEQ. The CDR3 runs 14 residues. Trimming cost V 4 bases and J 8 bases, with 17 bases left between them.

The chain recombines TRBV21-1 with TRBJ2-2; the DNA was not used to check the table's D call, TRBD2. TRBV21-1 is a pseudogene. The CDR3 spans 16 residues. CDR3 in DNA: TGTGCCAGCAGCAAAGCGGAAGGGGGGGACATCGGGGAGCTGTTTTTT. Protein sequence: CASSKAEGGDIGELFF.

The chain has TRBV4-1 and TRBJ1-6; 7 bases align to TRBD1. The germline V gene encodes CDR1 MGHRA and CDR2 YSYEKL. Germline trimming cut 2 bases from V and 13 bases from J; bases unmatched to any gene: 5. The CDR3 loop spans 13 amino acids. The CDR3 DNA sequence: TGCGCCAGCAGCCAATGGCAGGGGGAGCCCCTCCACTTT. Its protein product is CASSQWQGEPLHF.

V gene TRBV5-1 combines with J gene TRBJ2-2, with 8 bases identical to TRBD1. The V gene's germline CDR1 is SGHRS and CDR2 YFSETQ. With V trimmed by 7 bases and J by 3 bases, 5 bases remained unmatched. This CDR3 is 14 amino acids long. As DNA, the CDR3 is TGCGCCAGCGGTGCACAGGGGGACACCGGGGAGCTGTTTTTT. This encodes CASGAQGDTGELFF. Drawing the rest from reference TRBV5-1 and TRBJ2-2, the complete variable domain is KAGVTQTPRYLIKTRGQQVTLSCSPISGHRSVSWYQQTPGQGLQFLFEYFSETQRNKGNFPGRFSGRQFSNSRSEMNVSTLELGDSALYLCASGAQGDTGELFFGEGSRLTVL.

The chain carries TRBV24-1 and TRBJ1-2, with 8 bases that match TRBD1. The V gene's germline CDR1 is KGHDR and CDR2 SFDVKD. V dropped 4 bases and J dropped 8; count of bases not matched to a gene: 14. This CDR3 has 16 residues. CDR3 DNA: TGTGCCACCAGTGAAAATTTGGCAACAGGGGGGGACGGCTACACCTTC. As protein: CATSENLATGGDGYTF.

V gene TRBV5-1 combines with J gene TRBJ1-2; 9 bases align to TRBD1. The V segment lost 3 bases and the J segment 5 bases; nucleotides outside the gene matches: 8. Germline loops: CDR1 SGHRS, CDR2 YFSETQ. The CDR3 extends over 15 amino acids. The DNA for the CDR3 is TGCGCCAGCAGCTGGGGACAGGGAGATGGTTATGGCTACACCTTC. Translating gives CASSWGQGDGYGYTF.

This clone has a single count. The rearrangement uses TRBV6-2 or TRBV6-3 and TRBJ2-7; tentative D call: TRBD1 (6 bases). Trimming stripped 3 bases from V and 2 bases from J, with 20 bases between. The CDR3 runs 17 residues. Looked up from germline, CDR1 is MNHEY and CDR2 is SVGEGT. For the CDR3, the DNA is TGTGCCAGCAGTTATCCCGCGGACAGCCCGGTCACCTACGAGCAGTACTTC. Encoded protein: CASSYPADSPVTYEQYF.

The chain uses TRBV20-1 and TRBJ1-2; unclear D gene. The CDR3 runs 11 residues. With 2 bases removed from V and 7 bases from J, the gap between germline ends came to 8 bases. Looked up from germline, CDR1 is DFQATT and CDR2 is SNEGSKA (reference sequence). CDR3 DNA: TGCAGTGCTAGATCCAGGTCTGGCTACACCTTC. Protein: CSARSRSGYTF.

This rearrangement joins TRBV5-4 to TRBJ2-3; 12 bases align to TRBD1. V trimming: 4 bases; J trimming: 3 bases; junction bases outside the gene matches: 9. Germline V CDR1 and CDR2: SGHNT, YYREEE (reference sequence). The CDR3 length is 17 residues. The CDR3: CASSGGQGALFTDTQYF. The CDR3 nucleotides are TGTGCCAGCAGCGGGGGACAGGGGGCGCTTTTTACAGATACGCAGTATTTT.

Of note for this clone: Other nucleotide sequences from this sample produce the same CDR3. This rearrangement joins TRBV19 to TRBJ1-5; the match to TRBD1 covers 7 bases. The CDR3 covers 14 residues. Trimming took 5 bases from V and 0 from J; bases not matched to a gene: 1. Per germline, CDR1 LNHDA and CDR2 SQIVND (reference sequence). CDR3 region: CASSRDSSNQPQHF. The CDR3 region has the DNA TGTGCCAGTAGTCGGGACAGTAGCAATCAGCCCCAGCATTTT.

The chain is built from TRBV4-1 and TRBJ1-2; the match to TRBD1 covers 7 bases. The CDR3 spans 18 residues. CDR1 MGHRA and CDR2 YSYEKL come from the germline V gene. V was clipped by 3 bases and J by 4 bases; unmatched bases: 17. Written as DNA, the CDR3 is TGCGCCAGCAGCCAGGGTCACCAGGGACAGCGACAACGCTATGGCTACACCTTC. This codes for CASSQGHQGQRQRYGYTF.

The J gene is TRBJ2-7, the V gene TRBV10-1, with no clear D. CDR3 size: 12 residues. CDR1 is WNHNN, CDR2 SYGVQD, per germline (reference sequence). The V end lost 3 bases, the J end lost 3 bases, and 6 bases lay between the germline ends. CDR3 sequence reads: CASSDKLYEQYF. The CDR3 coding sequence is TGCGCCAGCAGTGATAAACTCTACGAGCAGTACTTC.

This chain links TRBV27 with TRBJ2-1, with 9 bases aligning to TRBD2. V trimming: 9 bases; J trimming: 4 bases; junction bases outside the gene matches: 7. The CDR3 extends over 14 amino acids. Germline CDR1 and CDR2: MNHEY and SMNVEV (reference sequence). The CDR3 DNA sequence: TGTGCCAGATTAGCGGGGGACAGATACAATGAGCAGTTCTTC. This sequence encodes CARLAGDRYNEQFF.